Listed here are 9 T cell receptor beta chains from one sample, sequenced in a study of human T cells and chemical hapten exposure. Time point of the sample: patch test 3, about 24 weeks after DPC sensitization. As to treatment: therapeutic diphenylcyclopropenone sensitization with weekly scalp DPC. In TCRdb, the RACE reads were re-called with MiXCR into one record per CDR3 protein. The repertoire includes some 91,000 distinct CDR3 sequences, roughly a quarter of them detected once, and under 13% sits in the top ten. This material consisted of whole blood, taken in connection with sensitization to the hapten diphenylcyclopropenone (DPC). These receptors all stem from a man in his forties with alopecia areata. Some clones in this sample may be carry-over from other donors' samples.

This clonotype was picked up a small number of times. The V gene is TRBV18, the J gene TRBJ1-1; weak D call: TRBD1 (5 bases). The germline gives CDR1 KGHSH, CDR2 LQKENI. The CDR3 runs 14 residues. V shed 0 bases and J shed 3 bases, with 8 bases lying between them. This CDR3 reads CASSPPGQYTEAFF. The CDR3 DNA follows: TGTGCCAGCTCACCACCGGGGCAGTACACTGAAGCTTTCTTT.

The J gene is TRBJ2-7, the V gene TRBV11-2; a weak D match, TRBD1 (6 bases). The V and J ends lost 3 bases and 7 bases respectively, with 19 bases between them. Germline V lookup: CDR1 SGHAT, CDR2 FQNNGV. The CDR3 has 15 amino acids. The CDR3, as DNA: TGTGCCAGCAGCTTCAATTACGACAGGATCTATGAGCAGTACTTC. It yields the protein CASSFNYDRIYEQYF.

This clonotype has only a few counts. The chain couples TRBV11-2 to TRBJ2-1; D is perhaps TRBD2 (6 bases). The CDR3 is made up of 15 amino acids. The V gene's germline CDR1 is SGHAT and CDR2 FQNNGV. The V end lost 7 bases, the J end lost 5 bases, and 18 bases lay between the germline ends. The chain's CDR3 is CASNSGLRGDNEQFF. The CDR3 DNA reads as TGTGCCAGCAACTCGGGACTCCGAGGGGACAATGAGCAGTTCTTC.

This clonotype has just a few counts. The CDR3: CASSRDRGGTGELFF. The CDR3 DNA is TGTGCCAGCAGTAGGGACAGGGGAGGCACCGGGGAGCTGTTTTTT. The rearrangement uses TRBV27 and TRBJ2-2; 10 nucleotides match TRBD1. Germline CDR1 MNHEY, CDR2 SMNVEV (reference sequence). V was pared by 5 bases and J by 4 bases, with 4 bases of the junction left unmatched. CDR3 size: 15 residues.

The chain recombines TRBV6-6 with TRBJ2-3; D might be TRBD1 (7 bases). V gave up 0 bases and J gave up 5 bases, with 12 bases separating them. Germline-derived CDR1 and CDR2 are MNHNY and SVGAGI (reference sequence). The CDR3 is 15 amino acids. This CDR3 reads CASSYSGGGEDTQYF. The CDR3 region has the DNA TGTGCCAGCAGTTACTCCGGAGGGGGCGAAGATACGCAGTATTTT.

V is TRBV6-1 and J is TRBJ1-1; no definite D call. The CDR3 is 14 amino acids. Germline CDR1 is MNHNS and CDR2 is SASEGT. V was trimmed by 1 base and J by 0 bases, leaving 6 bases between them. The CDR3 region has the DNA TGTGCCAGCAGTGAAGGGACGTTGAACACTGAAGCTTTCTTT. This translates into CASSEGTLNTEAFF.

The genes are TRBV20-1 and TRBJ2-5; the D gene is possibly TRBD2 (7 bases). V was pared by 4 bases and J by 5 bases, with 20 bases between. The germline V gene has CDR1 DFQATT and CDR2 SNEGSKA (reference sequence). The CDR3 loop spans 15 amino acids. CDR3 nucleotide sequence: TGCAGTGCTAATCTGAACAGGGAGCGGGGCGAGACCCAGTACTTC. Amino acids: CSANLNRERGETQYF.

The chain links TRBV29-1 to TRBJ2-1; maybe TRBD2 (5 bases). Germline V gene data show CDR1 as SQVTM and CDR2 as ANQGSEA. The V gene lost 6 bases and the J gene lost 3 bases, with 15 bases spanning the gap. The CDR3 has 14 residues. CDR3 in amino acids: CSVDPAANYNEQFF. In DNA, the CDR3 is TGCAGCGTAGACCCAGCGGCTAACTACAATGAGCAGTTCTTC.

In this sample, this clonotype turned up a few times. This rearrangement joins TRBV12-3 or TRBV12-4 to TRBJ2-7; 13 bases are a match to TRBD2. The CDR3 runs 14 residues. The junction had 2 bases not matched to a gene; V was cut back by 6 bases and J by 3 bases. As DNA, the CDR3 is TGTGCCAGCAGACTAGCGGGAGGGCACTACGAGCAGTACTTC. It yields the protein CASRLAGGHYEQYF.